These T cell receptor beta chains were read from a single sample in a study of blood T cell repertoires in COVID-19. Data came from immunoSEQ multiplex PCR; TCRdb stores just in-frame clones and leaves some out. The repertoire holds over 200,000 clones, about 89% seen once, with under 5.5% in the top ten. Material for sequencing was peripheral blood. These receptors all stem from a woman aged 40 to 50 with acute or convalescent COVID-19. The CDR3 runs from the conserved cysteine through the conserved F or W. A D gene is named only where the DNA matches it firmly. Clone size is shown for a subset of rows, as once, few, many or a class of expanded clone.

cdr3_nt: TGTGCCAGCAGATCGGACAGAGTCTCTGGAAACACCATATATTTT
cdr3_aa: CASRSDRVSGNTIYF
v_call: TRBV2
clone_size: .
d_call: .
j_call: TRBJ1-3

cdr3_nt: TGTGCCAGTCGAGAGGGGGGGAAGGACACCGGGGAGCTGTTTTTT
cdr3_aa: CASREGGKDTGELFF
v_call: TRBV4-2
clone_size: few
d_call: .
j_call: TRBJ2-2

cdr3_nt: TGTGCCAGCAGTCTGACAGGGGGCGGCTATGGCTACACCTTC
cdr3_aa: CASSLTGGGYGYTF
v_call: TRBV2
clone_size: .
d_call: TRBD1
j_call: TRBJ1-2

cdr3_nt: TGTGCCAGCAAGACAGGACCCGACGGGGGCTACACCTTC
cdr3_aa: CASKTGPDGGYTF
v_call: TRBV5-4
clone_size: .
d_call: .
j_call: TRBJ1-2

cdr3_nt: TGTGCCATCAGTGAGTCGACTAATATAGATACGCAGTATTTT
cdr3_aa: CAISESTNIDTQYF
v_call: TRBV10-3
clone_size: once
d_call: .
j_call: TRBJ2-3

cdr3_nt: TGTGCCTGGAGTCCAACAGGGCTCTATGGCTACACCTTC
cdr3_aa: CAWSPTGLYGYTF
v_call: TRBV30
clone_size: once
d_call: .
j_call: TRBJ1-2

cdr3_nt: TGTGCCAGCAGATTGGGACAGGCTAACATCGGGGAGCTGTTTTTT
cdr3_aa: CASRLGQANIGELFF
v_call: TRBV5-4
clone_size: once
d_call: TRBD1
j_call: TRBJ2-2

cdr3_nt: TGTGCCAGCAGCACGACAGGATACATGAACACTGAAGCTTTCTTT
cdr3_aa: CASSTTGYMNTEAFF
v_call: TRBV7-2
clone_size: .
d_call: .
j_call: TRBJ1-1

cdr3_nt: TGCGCCAGCAGTGACCTGGTACTCGGGACTACCAATGAGCAGTTCTTC
cdr3_aa: CASSDLVLGTTNEQFF
v_call: TRBV10-1
clone_size: .
d_call: TRBD2
j_call: TRBJ2-1

cdr3_nt: TGTGCCAGCAGCCCGGGACTAGCGGGGTTCACAGATACGCAGTATTTT
cdr3_aa: CASSPGLAGFTDTQYF
v_call: TRBV5-4
clone_size: .
d_call: TRBD2
j_call: TRBJ2-3

cdr3_nt: TGCGCCAGCAGCCCTGGGACAGGGGTGTATCAGCCCCAGCATTTT
cdr3_aa: CASSPGTGVYQPQHF
v_call: TRBV5-1
clone_size: .
d_call: TRBD1
j_call: TRBJ1-5

cdr3_nt: TGTGCCAGCAGCCCGAGGACTAGGCGACAAGAGACCCAGTACTTC
cdr3_aa: CASSPRTRRQETQYF
v_call: TRBV7-8
clone_size: .
d_call: TRBD2
j_call: TRBJ2-5

cdr3_nt: TGTGCCATCAGTACCCAGGGAGGGGGGACTGAAGCTTTCTTT
cdr3_aa: CAISTQGGGTEAFF
v_call: TRBV10-3
clone_size: .
d_call: .
j_call: TRBJ1-1

cdr3_nt: TGTGCCAGCAGCCAAGATGTAGGGACACCGAACACCGGGGAGCTGTTTTTT
cdr3_aa: CASSQDVGTPNTGELFF
v_call: TRBV14
clone_size: .
d_call: .
j_call: TRBJ2-2

cdr3_nt: TGTGCCAGCAGCCATGTTCTAGCGGGGGGGCCGCAAGATACGCAGTATTTT
cdr3_aa: CASSHVLAGGPQDTQYF
v_call: TRBV3-1/TRBV3-2
clone_size: .
d_call: TRBD2
j_call: TRBJ2-3

cdr3_nt: TGTGCCTGGAGTGACCGACGGGGGGCAACTAATGAAAAACTGTTTTTT
cdr3_aa: CAWSDRRGATNEKLFF
v_call: TRBV30
clone_size: .
d_call: .
j_call: TRBJ1-4